This TCR beta chain appears in the sequencing data of a study of T cell repertoires in cytomegalovirus infection. Study in general: In public TCR beta signatures, there were indications of both CMV infection and matching HLA type. Study-wide results and caveats: Predominance within the ex vivo response was attributable to HLA-C-restricted CMV-specific TCR beta clonotypes.

TCRdb re-derived calls from the reads in MiXCR, one entry per CDR3 protein. The profile shows almost 550,000 distinct CDR3 sequences, approximately 15% of them singletons. This clonotype was counted a few times. Its antigen remains unidentified. Germline values: CDR1 SGHTA, CDR2 FQGTGA. Trimming removed 1 base at V and 5 bases at J, with 9 bases between. The CDR3 extends over 13 amino acids. Sequencing was carried out using CD8+ T cells from PBMCs. The chain carries TRBV7-3 and TRBJ2-7, with D perhaps matching TRBD1 or TRBD2 (5 bases each). This clonotype was obtained from a human donor in good health (CMV status not recorded). Some clones in this sample may be carry-over from other donors' samples. In DNA, the CDR3 is TGTGCCAGCAGCTTAATTATGGGGGACGAGCAGTACTTC. Amino acids: CASSLIMGDEQYF. The whole variable domain, remainder taken from reference TRBV7-3 and TRBJ2-7, is GAGVSQTPSNKVTEKGKYVELRCDPISGHTALYWYRQSLGQGPEFLIYFQGTGAADDSGLPNDRFFAVRPEGSVSTLKIQRTERGDSAVYLCASSLIMGDEQYFGPGTRLTVT.